Relative to its sample, the clone carrying this T cell receptor (beta chain) is medium-sized. Its antigen is as yet unknown. The entry originates in a study of spatial heterogeneity in lung cancer. Background on the study: Within tumor regions, the number of TCR transcripts tracked closely with a T cell module score obtained from matched bulk RNA-seq. Points from the study as a whole: Counts of expanded alpha and beta TCRs within tumors tracked the tumor nonsynonymous mutation count.

Via MiXCR, TCRdb re-called the 5' RACE reads, giving one row per CDR3 protein. The data contain roughly 5,700 distinct CDR3 sequences, less than 20% of them singletons. There are 16 residues in the CDR3. Looked up from germline, CDR1 is SEHNR and CDR2 is FQNEAQ (reference sequence). V lost 5 bases and J 0 bases, leaving 14 bases between the germline ends. Indicated time point: sample taken at primary tumor resection. The donor population consisted of 72 patients with untreated, early-stage non-small cell lung cancer. Extraction of whole RNA from tumor, nontumor lung or frozen PBMC preceded unsorted sequencing.

The sequence was collected from a male donor with early-stage non-small cell lung cancer. The gene calls are TRBV7-9 and TRBJ1-3; tentative D call: TRBD1 (5 bases). The input for sequencing was lung tumor tissue, taken at surgery. CDR3 loop: CASSGPSTDSGNTIYF. CDR3 DNA sequence: TGTGCCAGCAGCGGACCCTCGACAGACTCTGGAAACACCATATATTTT.